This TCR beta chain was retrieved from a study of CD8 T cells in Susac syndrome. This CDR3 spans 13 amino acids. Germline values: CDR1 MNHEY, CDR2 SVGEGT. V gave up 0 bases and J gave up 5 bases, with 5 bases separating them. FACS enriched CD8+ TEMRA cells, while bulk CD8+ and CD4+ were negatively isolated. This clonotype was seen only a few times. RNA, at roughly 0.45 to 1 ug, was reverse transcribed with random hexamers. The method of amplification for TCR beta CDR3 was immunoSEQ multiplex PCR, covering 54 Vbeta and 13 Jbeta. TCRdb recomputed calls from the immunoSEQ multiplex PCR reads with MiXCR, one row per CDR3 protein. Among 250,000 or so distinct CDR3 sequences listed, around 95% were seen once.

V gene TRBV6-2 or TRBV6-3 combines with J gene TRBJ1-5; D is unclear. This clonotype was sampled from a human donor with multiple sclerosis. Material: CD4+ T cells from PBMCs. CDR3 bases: TGTGCCAGCAGTTACTCAGAGCATCAGCCCCAGCATTTT. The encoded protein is CASSYSEHQPQHF.